This T cell receptor beta chain comes out of a study of T cell responses to AZD1222 COVID-19 vaccine. Study-level results: Following two doses of AZD1222, Spike-specific TCR breadth and depth rose. Spike-wide coverage was observed for vaccine-associated CD4 TCRs, with dominant responses at 160-218 and 743-854. Mostly white British, mostly female donors; authors suggested clonal diversity may be underestimated.

Both about-4-week and about-12-week second-dose recipients were combined. The CDR3 sequence is 17 residues long. Losses at the gene ends were 5 bases for V and 5 bases for J; bases not matched to a gene: 16. Germline loops: CDR1 SQVTM, CDR2 ANQGSEA. The protocol was immunoSEQ multiplex PCR, while the TCRdb copy is restricted to in-frame clones and leaves out a portion. The profile shows 95,000 to 100,000 clones, approximately 91% of them singletons. On this clone: Antigen: not known.

The chain uses TRBV29-1 and TRBJ2-7; TRBD1 agrees at 12 bases. The clonotype was recovered from an adult who received the AZD1222 COVID-19 vaccine. Here the sequenced sample was peripheral blood, taken 28 days after the second AZD1222 dose. As DNA, the CDR3 is TGCAGCGTTTATGACCCGGTAGGGACAGGGGGCAACCACGAGCAGTACTTC. Translating gives CSVYDPVGTGGNHEQYF.